Listed below are T cell receptor beta chains from one sample, sequenced in a study of CD8 T cells in ankylosing spondylitis. TCRdb independently ran MiXCR on the 5' RACE reads; one entry per CDR3 protein. The table lists some 54,000 distinct CDR3 sequences, 7.4% of them singletons, with approximately 8% in the top ten. The sample consisted of blood, either unsorted or a sorted T cell fraction (not recorded which). The receptor source for this set is a female donor with ankylosing spondylitis or in good health (not recorded which). The CDR3 runs from the conserved cysteine through the conserved F or W. D genes are given only for firm matches. Part of the rows lack a size; the others show once, few, many or a class for expanded clones.

>TRBV4-3|many|TRBJ2-2|NA
CASSLSARDTGELFF
TGCGCCAGCAGCCTTTCCGCTCGGGACACCGGGGAGCTGTTTTTT
>TRBV10-3|many|TRBJ2-1|NA
CAIGTSNGINPYNEQFF
TGTGCCATCGGGACGAGTAACGGCATTAATCCCTACAATGAGCAGTTCTTC
>TRBV6-1|many|TRBJ1-1|NA
CASSGPTSGSTEAFF
TGTGCCAGCAGTGGACCCACGTCGGGGTCCACTGAAGCTTTCTTT
>TRBV19|NA|TRBJ2-2|NA
CASSIQGSGELFF
TGTGCCAGTAGTATCCAGGGGTCCGGGGAGCTGTTTTTT
>TRBV14|few|TRBJ2-1|NA
CASSQEGRAGFNEQFF
TGTGCCAGCAGCCAAGAAGGCAGGGCGGGGTTCAATGAGCAGTTCTTC
>TRBV2|many|TRBJ2-5|NA
CASSEPRTQYF
TGTGCCAGCAGTGAACCCCGGACCCAGTACTTC
>TRBV5-1|many|TRBJ2-1|NA
CASSLPSNEQFF
TGCGCCAGCAGCTTGCCTAGCAATGAGCAGTTCTTC
>TRBV29-1|many|TRBJ1-1|TRBD1
CSVSTGGTEAFF
TGCAGCGTTTCGACAGGGGGGACTGAAGCTTTCTTT
>TRBV12-3/TRBV12-4|medium-sized|TRBJ1-5|NA
CASSFRGSNQPQHF
TGTGCCAGCAGTTTTAGGGGGAGCAATCAGCCCCAGCATTTT
>TRBV29-1|many|TRBJ1-1|NA
CSAEGFRGQLNTEAFF
TGCAGCGCTGAGGGTTTTCGGGGACAACTGAACACTGAAGCTTTCTTT
>TRBV3-1|many|TRBJ1-2|TRBD1
CASSQDKRQGVNYGYTF
TGTGCCAGCAGCCAAGATAAACGGCAGGGGGTTAACTATGGCTACACCTTC
>TRBV20-1|many|TRBJ1-3|TRBD1
CSAQGAGNTIYF
TGCAGTGCTCAGGGGGCTGGAAACACCATATATTTT
>TRBV5-1|many|TRBJ1-6|NA
CASSLNEGLAPLHF
TGCGCCAGCAGCCTAAATGAGGGATTGGCACCCCTCCACTTT
>TRBV6-6|many|TRBJ2-7|NA
CASGLSYEQYF
TGTGCCAGCGGTTTATCCTACGAGCAGTACTTC
>TRBV5-1|medium-sized|TRBJ1-4|NA
CASSPGLDWNEKLFF
TGCGCCAGCAGCCCAGGCCTTGATTGGAATGAAAAACTGTTTTTT
>TRBV27|many|TRBJ2-1|NA
CASSLNYAAGAGYNEQFF
TGTGCCAGCAGCCTTAACTACGCGGCGGGGGCTGGCTACAATGAGCAGTTCTTC
>TRBV7-8|many|TRBJ1-5|NA
CASSPRPGLGQPQHF
TGTGCCAGCAGCCCCAGACCGGGACTAGGACAGCCCCAGCATTTT
>TRBV27|many|TRBJ2-2|NA
CASSLKLPMNTGELFF
TGTGCCAGCAGTTTAAAGTTGCCCATGAACACCGGGGAGCTGTTTTTT
>TRBV6-1|many|TRBJ2-5|TRBD1
CASSVPGTGGVETQYF
TGTGCCAGCAGTGTCCCCGGGACAGGGGGCGTGGAGACCCAGTACTTC
>TRBV29-1|many|TRBJ2-5|NA
CSVESGETQYF
TGCAGCGTTGAATCGGGAGAGACCCAGTACTTC
>TRBV10-1|many|TRBJ1-5|NA
CASSAEEKPGQPQHF
TGCGCCAGCAGTGCGGAGGAAAAACCCGGTCAGCCCCAGCATTTT
>TRBV29-1|many|TRBJ1-4|NA
CSASGQNEKLFF
TGCAGCGCCAGTGGACAGAATGAAAAACTGTTTTTT
>TRBV20-1|NA|TRBJ1-5|TRBD1
CSAQNRGRSNQPQHF
TGCAGTGCTCAGAACAGGGGAAGGAGCAATCAGCCCCAGCATTTT
>TRBV5-1|NA|TRBJ2-5|NA
CASSLEILGGTQYF
TGCGCCAGCAGCTTGGAAATATTGGGGGGGACCCAGTACTTC
>TRBV10-2|many|TRBJ2-5|NA
CASSESTQGQETQYF
TGCGCCAGCAGTGAGTCGACGCAGGGTCAAGAGACCCAGTACTTC
>TRBV10-3|many|TRBJ2-2|NA
CAISDQVGASSGELFF
TGTGCCATCAGTGATCAAGTGGGGGCGTCGTCCGGGGAGCTGTTTTTT
>TRBV7-2|many|TRBJ2-7|NA
CASSSNGGSYEQYF
TGTGCCAGCAGCTCCAATGGGGGGTCCTACGAGCAGTACTTC
>TRBV5-1|many|TRBJ2-3|NA
CASSLRTESTDTQYF
TGCGCCAGCAGCTTAAGGACGGAGAGCACAGATACGCAGTATTTT
>TRBV29-1|many|TRBJ1-3|NA
CSVTVLGGSGNTIYF
TGCAGCGTGACAGTGCTGGGGGGCTCTGGAAACACCATATATTTT
>TRBV12-3/TRBV12-4|many|TRBJ1-4|TRBD1
CASSFRTLLRDRAGSNEKLFF
TGTGCCAGCAGTTTCCGCACCCTTTTACGAGACAGGGCGGGGAGTAATGAAAAACTGTTTTTT
>TRBV18|NA|TRBJ1-2|NA
CASSPGVTDDYGYTF
TGTGCCAGCTCACCCGGCGTGACAGACGACTATGGCTACACCTTC
>TRBV7-7|many|TRBJ2-1|NA
CASSQRAGPQVNEQFF
TGTGCTAGCAGCCAGCGGGCAGGCCCTCAAGTCAATGAGCAGTTCTTC
>TRBV20-1|many|TRBJ1-1|TRBD1
CSARGDRGRRRDTEAFF
TGCAGTGCTAGAGGAGACAGGGGGCGCCGACGGGACACTGAAGCTTTCTTT
>TRBV5-1|many|TRBJ2-5|NA
CASSIQETQYF
TGCGCCAGCAGCATACAAGAGACCCAGTACTTC
>TRBV6-5|many|TRBJ1-1|NA
CASSYSTGLTEAFF
TGTGCCAGCAGTTACTCTACAGGGTTGACTGAAGCTTTCTTT
>TRBV5-5|NA|TRBJ2-5|NA
CASSPFQETQYF
TGTGCCAGCAGCCCGTTCCAAGAGACCCAGTACTTC
>TRBV2|many|TRBJ1-1|NA
CANSVGTEAFF
TGTGCCAACAGTGTTGGGACTGAAGCTTTCTTT
>TRBV11-2|many|TRBJ2-1|NA
CASSLDGVRAYNEQFF
TGTGCCAGCAGCTTAGATGGGGTGAGGGCCTACAATGAGCAGTTCTTC
>TRBV12-3/TRBV12-4|many|TRBJ1-4|NA
CASSLSLGPTKLFF
TGTGCCAGCAGTTTGAGTCTGGGGCCCACGAAACTGTTTTTT
>TRBV7-2|many|TRBJ1-2|TRBD1
CASSLARDSLYGYTF
TGTGCCAGCAGCCTAGCCAGGGACAGCCTCTATGGCTACACCTTC
>TRBV12-3/TRBV12-4|many|TRBJ2-1|NA
CASSFANNEQFF
TGTGCCAGCAGTTTCGCCAACAATGAGCAGTTCTTC
>TRBV20-1|many|TRBJ2-1|NA
CSAGRLASSYNEQFF
TGCAGTGCTGGGCGGTTAGCTAGCTCCTACAATGAGCAGTTCTTC
>TRBV7-8|many|TRBJ2-1|TRBD1
CASSPGTVPAFSYNEQFF
TGTGCCAGCAGCCCGGGGACAGTCCCTGCCTTCTCCTACAATGAGCAGTTCTTC
>TRBV7-2|few|TRBJ2-7|NA
CASSQLGGITYEQYF
TGTGCCAGCAGCCAGCTGGGGGGTATTACCTACGAGCAGTACTTC